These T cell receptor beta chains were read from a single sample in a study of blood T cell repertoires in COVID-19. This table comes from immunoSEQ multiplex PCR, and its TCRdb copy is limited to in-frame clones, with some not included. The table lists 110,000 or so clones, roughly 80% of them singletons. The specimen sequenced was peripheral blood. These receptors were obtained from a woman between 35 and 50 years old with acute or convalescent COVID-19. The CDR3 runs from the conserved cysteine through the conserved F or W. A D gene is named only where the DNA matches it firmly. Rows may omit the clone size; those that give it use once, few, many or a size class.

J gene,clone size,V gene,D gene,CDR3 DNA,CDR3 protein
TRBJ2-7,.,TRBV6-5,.,TGTGCCAGCAGTTACACTCAAAGATACGAGCAGTACTTC,CASSYTQRYEQYF
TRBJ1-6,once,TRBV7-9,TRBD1,TGTGCCAGCAGCCGCGAGAGACAGGGCAGTTCACCCCTCCACTTT,CASSRERQGSSPLHF
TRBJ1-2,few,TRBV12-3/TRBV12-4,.,TGTGCCAGCAGTTCCACAGGGATCTATGGCTACACCTTC,CASSSTGIYGYTF
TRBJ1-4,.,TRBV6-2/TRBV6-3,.,TGTGCCAGCAGTAGGCCAGGGGCTAATGAAAAACTGTTTTTT,CASSRPGANEKLFF
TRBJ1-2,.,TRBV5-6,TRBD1,TGTGCCAGCATACGGACAGGGGAGAATGGCTACACCTTC,CASIRTGENGYTF
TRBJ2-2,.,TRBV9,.,TGTGCCAGCAGCGTAGTGGGCGCTCGTCGAAACACCGGGGAGCTGTTTTTT,CASSVVGARRNTGELFF
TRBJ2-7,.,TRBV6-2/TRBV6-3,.,TGTGCCAGCAGTTACAATGACAAAGAGCAGTACTTC,CASSYNDKEQYF
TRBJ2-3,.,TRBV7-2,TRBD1,TGTGCCAGCTCAGGACAGGCAAGCACAGATACGCAGTATTTT,CASSGQASTDTQYF
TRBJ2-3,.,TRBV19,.,TGTGCCAGCAAAAACCTAAGAGGGCGGGGGCAAGCAGATACGCAGTATTTT,CASKNLRGRGQADTQYF
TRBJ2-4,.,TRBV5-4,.,TGTGCCAGCAGCACACAGGGTGCAGGGAACATTCAGTACTTC,CASSTQGAGNIQYF
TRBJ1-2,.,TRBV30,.,TGTGCCTGGAGTGTATCAGGGGCTGGCTATGGCTACACCTTC,CAWSVSGAGYGYTF
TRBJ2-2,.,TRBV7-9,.,TGTGCCAGCAGCTTAGGATACAGCACCACCGGGGAGCTGTTTTTT,CASSLGYSTTGELFF
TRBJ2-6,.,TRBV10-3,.,TGTGCCATCAGTGAGCCAGTTATAACTGGGGCCAACGTCCTGACTTTC,CAISEPVITGANVLTF
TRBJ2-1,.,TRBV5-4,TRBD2,TGTGCCAGCAGCTTGGGAGCGGGGATTTACAATGAGCAGTTCTTC,CASSLGAGIYNEQFF
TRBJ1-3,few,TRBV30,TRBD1,TGTGCCTGGAGTATGGACAGGGGAAACACCATATATTTT,CAWSMDRGNTIYF
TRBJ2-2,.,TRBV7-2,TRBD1,TGTGCCAGCAGGGACAGGGAACGCTACACCGGGGAGCTGTTTTTT,CASRDRERYTGELFF
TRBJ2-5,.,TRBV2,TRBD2,TGTGCCAGCAGAACCGGGACTAGCGGCGGCCAAGAGACCCAGTACTTC,CASRTGTSGGQETQYF
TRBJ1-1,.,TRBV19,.,TGTGCCAGTAGTAGACAGTGGAACACTGAAGCTTTCTTT,CASSRQWNTEAFF
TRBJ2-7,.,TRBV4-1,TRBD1,TGCGCCAGCAGCCAAGACCTCGGGACAGGGGGTCGGGAGCAGTACTTC,CASSQDLGTGGREQYF
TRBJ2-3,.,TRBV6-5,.,TGTGCCAGCAGGACCAGGGATACGCAGTATTTT,CASRTRDTQYF
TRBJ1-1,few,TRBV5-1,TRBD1,TGCGCCAGCAGCCTCTACACAGGGGAGGTCACTGAAGCTTTCTTT,CASSLYTGEVTEAFF
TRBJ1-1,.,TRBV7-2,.,TGTGCCAGCAGCCACGGGGGGTTCGGGGCTGAAGCTTTCTTT,CASSHGGFGAEAFF
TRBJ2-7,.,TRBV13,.,TGTGCCAGCAGCTTAACAGGGATCTACGAGCAGTACTTC,CASSLTGIYEQYF
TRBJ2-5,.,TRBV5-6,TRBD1,TGTGCCAGCAGCTTAGGCAGGGGGAGAGAGGAGACCCAGTACTTC,CASSLGRGREETQYF
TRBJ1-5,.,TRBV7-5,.,TGTGCCAGAAGCTTACAGCGAAAGAGGGGGGGAAATCAGCCCCAGCATTTT,CARSLQRKRGGNQPQHF
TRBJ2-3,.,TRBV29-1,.,TGCAGCGTTGAAGGTGGCAGGGCGGATACGCAGTATTTT,CSVEGGRADTQYF
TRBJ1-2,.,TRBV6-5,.,TGTGCCAGCATATCCACTACCTATGGCTACACCTTC,CASISTTYGYTF
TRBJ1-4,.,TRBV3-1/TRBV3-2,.,TGTGCCAGCAGCCAATCCTCGTTTACAACTAATGAAAAACTGTTTTTT,CASSQSSFTTNEKLFF
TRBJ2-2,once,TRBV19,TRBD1,TGTGCCAGTAGTTTTGGACAGGGAATAGGGGCGAACACCGGGGAGCTGTTTTTT,CASSFGQGIGANTGELFF
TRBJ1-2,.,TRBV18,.,TGTGCCAGCTCCCCCCCGGGGGGAGAAAATGGCTACACCTTC,CASSPPGGENGYTF
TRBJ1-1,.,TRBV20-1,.,TGCAGCCCTTATGTCCATCGGGCTTTCTTT,CSPYVHRAFF
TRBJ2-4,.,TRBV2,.,TGTGCCAGCTCCACAGCAAACGCCAAAAACATTCAGTACTTC,CASSTANAKNIQYF
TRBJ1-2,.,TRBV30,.,TGTGCCTGGAGTCACTTCGGGGGCTACACCTTC,CAWSHFGGYTF
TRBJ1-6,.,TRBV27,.,TGTGCCAGCCGAGACCCGGGTTCACCCCTCCACTTT,CASRDPGSPLHF
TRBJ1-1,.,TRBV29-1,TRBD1,TGCAGCGCCGAGACAGGGGGGCGCGCTTTCTTT,CSAETGGRAFF
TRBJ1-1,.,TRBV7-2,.,TGTGCCAGCAGACCACAGAATTACAGGAACACTGAAGCTTTCTTT,CASRPQNYRNTEAFF
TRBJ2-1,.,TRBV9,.,TGTGCCAGCAGCGTTGGGGGAGGCCTCACTGACGAGGAGCAGTTCTTC,CASSVGGGLTDEEQFF
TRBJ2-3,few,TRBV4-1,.,TGCGCCAGCAGCCAGCTCGGCGGGACAGGCACAGATACGCAGTATTTT,CASSQLGGTGTDTQYF
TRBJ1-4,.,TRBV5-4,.,TGTGCCAGCAGCCTGGAGAGGGCTGGTGAAAAACTGTTTTTT,CASSLERAGEKLFF
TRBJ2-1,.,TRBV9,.,TGTGCCAGCAGCGTAGGGTGGGGCCAAAAAAAATACAATGAGCAGTTCTTC,CASSVGWGQKKYNEQFF
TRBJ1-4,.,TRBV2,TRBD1,TGTGCCAGCAGGGAAATGGGTAGGGGGCAAGCTAATGAAAAACTGTTTTTT,CASREMGRGQANEKLFF
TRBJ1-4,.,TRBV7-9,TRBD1,TGTGCCAGCAGCATCCTAGGGGGCACTAATGAAAAACTGTTTTTT,CASSILGGTNEKLFF
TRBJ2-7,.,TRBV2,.,TGTGCCAGCCGGAGGGGACCCTACGAGCAGTACTTC,CASRRGPYEQYF
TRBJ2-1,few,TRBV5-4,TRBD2,TGTGCCAGCAGCTTGAAGGGACTAGGGGTAAATGAGCAGTTCTTC,CASSLKGLGVNEQFF
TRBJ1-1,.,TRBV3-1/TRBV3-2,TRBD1,TGTGCCAGCAGCCAAAGCTCTCCAGGGGGCACAGGAACTGAAGCTTTCTTT,CASSQSSPGGTGTEAFF
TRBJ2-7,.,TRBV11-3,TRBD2,TGTGCCAGCAGCCCCGGGGGGCTAGCGGGGGCCCCACAAAGCTCCTACGAGCAGTACTTC,CASSPGGLAGAPQSSYEQYF
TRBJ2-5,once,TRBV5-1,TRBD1,TGCGCCAGCAGCACGGCCGGGACAGGGGACCAAGAGACCCAGTACTTC,CASSTAGTGDQETQYF
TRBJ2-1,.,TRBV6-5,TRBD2,TGTGCCCTCGGAACTAGCGGGGGTTACTACAATGAGCAGTTCTTC,CALGTSGGYYNEQFF
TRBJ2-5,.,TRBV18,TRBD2,TGTGCCAGCTCACAGACTAGCGTCGAGACCCAGTACTTC,CASSQTSVETQYF
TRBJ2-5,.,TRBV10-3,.,TGTGCCATCAGTGGCTACACCGGGGGTGAAGAGACCCAGTACTTC,CAISGYTGGEETQYF
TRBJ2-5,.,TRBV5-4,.,TGTGCCAGCAGCAGAGAAGGGGGGGGACTAGAGACCCAGTACTTC,CASSREGGGLETQYF
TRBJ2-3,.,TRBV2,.,TGTGCCAGCAGTGTAGATGGGGGCCGCACAGATACGCAGTATTTT,CASSVDGGRTDTQYF
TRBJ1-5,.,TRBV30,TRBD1,TGTGCCTGGAGTTACGGGACAGACCATCAGCCCCAGCATTTT,CAWSYGTDHQPQHF